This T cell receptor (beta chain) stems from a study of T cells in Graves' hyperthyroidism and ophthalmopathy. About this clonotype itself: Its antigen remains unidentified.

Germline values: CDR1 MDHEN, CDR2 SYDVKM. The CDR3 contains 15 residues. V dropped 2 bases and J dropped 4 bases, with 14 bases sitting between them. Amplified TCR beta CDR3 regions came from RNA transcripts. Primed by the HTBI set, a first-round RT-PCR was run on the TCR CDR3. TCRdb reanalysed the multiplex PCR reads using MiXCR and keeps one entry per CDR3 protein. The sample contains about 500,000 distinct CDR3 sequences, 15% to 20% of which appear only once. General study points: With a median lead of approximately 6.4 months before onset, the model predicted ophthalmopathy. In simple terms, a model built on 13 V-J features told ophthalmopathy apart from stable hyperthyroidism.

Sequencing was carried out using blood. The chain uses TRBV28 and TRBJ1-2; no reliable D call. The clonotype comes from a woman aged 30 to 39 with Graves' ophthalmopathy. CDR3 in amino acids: CASSLAPREPYGYTF. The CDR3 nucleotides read TGTGCCAGCAGTTTAGCTCCTAGAGAGCCCTATGGCTACACCTTC.